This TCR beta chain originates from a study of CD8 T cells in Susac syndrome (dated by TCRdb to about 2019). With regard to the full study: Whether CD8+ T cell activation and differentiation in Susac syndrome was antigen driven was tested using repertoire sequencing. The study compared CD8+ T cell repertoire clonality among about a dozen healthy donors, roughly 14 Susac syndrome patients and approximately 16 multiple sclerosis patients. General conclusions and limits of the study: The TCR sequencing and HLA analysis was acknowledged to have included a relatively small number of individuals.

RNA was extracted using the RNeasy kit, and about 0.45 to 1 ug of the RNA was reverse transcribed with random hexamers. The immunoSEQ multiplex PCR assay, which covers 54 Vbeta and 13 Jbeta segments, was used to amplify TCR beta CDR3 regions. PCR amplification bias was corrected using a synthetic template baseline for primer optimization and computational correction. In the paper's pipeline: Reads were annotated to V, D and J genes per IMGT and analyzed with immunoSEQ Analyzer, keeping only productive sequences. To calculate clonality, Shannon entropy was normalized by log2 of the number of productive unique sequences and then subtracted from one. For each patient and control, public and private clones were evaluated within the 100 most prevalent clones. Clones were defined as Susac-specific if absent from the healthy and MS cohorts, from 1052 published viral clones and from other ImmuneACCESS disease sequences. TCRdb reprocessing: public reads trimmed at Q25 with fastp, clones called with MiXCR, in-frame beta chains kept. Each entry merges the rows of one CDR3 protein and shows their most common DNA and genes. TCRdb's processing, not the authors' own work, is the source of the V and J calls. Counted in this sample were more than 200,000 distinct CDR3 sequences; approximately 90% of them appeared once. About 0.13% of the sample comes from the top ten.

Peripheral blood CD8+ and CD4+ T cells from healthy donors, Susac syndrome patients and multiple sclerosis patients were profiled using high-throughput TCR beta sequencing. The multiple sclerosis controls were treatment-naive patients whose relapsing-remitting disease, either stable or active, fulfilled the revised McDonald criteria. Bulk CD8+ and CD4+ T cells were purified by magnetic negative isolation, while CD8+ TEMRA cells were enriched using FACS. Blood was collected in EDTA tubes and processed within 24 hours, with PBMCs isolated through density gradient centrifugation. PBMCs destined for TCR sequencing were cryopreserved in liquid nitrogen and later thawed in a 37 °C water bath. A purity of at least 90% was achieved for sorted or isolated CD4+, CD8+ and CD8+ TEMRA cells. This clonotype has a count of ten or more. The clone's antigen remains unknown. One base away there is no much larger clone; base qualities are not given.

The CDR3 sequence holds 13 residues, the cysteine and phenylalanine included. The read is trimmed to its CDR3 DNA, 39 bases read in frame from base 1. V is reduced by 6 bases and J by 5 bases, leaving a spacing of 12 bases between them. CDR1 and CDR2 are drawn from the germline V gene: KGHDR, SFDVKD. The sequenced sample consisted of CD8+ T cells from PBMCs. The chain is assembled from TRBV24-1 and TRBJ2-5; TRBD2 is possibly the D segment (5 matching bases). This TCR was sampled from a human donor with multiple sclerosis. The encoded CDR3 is CATSNLIAETQYF. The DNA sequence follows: TGTGCCACCAGTAATCTGATAGCGGAGACCCAGTACTTC.